Shown below are 13 T cell receptor beta chains from a single sample sequenced in a study of T cell changes during pregnancy in multiple sclerosis. The assay was immunoSEQ multiplex PCR, and TCRdb's table has in-frame clones only and misses some. Among 30,000 to 45,000 clones, approximately 88% were seen once, and the ten largest hold 0.9% to 1.5%. Sequencing used CD4+ T cells from peripheral blood mononuclear cells, obtained before pregnancy. Every receptor here comes from a female donor with multiple sclerosis, enrolled in a pregnancy study.

V and J are TRBV2 and TRBJ1-2, with TRBD1 matching 7 bases. Trimming at V came to 9 bases and at J to 0 bases, leaving 4 bases not matched to a gene. Germline V gene data show CDR1 as SNHLY and CDR2 as FYNNEI. The CDR3 is made up of 13 amino acids. DNA for the CDR3: TGTGCCAGACGGACAGGACCTAACTATGGCTACACCTTC. Translation gives CARRTGPNYGYTF.

This rearrangement joins TRBV9 to TRBJ2-5, with TRBD1 matching over 11 bases. Germline values: CDR1 SGDLS, CDR2 YYNGEE. V dropped 3 bases and J dropped 2; count of bases not matched to a gene: 6. The CDR3 spans 16 residues. The CDR3 DNA reads TGTGCCAGCAGCGAGAGGGGGACAGGGGGACAAGAGACCCAGTACTTC. Its translation is CASSERGTGGQETQYF. The entire variable domain, with the rest obtained from reference TRBV9 and TRBJ2-5, is as follows: DSGVTQTPKHLITATGQRVTLRCSPRSGDLSVYWYQQSLDQGLQFLIQYYNGEERAKGNILERFSAQQFPDLHSELNLSSLELGDSALYFCASSERGTGGQETQYFGPGTRLLVL.

The V and J genes are TRBV9 and TRBJ1-5; D is ambiguous. Per germline, CDR1 SGDLS and CDR2 YYNGEE. Trimming removed 0 bases at V and 7 bases at J, with 11 bases between. The CDR3 is 14 residues long. This CDR3 reads CASSVGGDGQPQHF. The CDR3 DNA reads as TGTGCCAGCAGCGTAGGGGGAGATGGCCAGCCCCAGCATTTT.

This chain links TRBV10-1 with TRBJ2-1; 7 positions match TRBD1. The CDR3 consists of 13 residues. V lost 9 bases to trimming and J lost 3 bases; unmatched junction nucleotides: 5. Germline loops: CDR1 WNHNN, CDR2 SYGVQD (reference sequence). The CDR3 DNA sequence: TGCGCCAGTCGACGGGACAGCTACAATGAGCAGTTCTTC. Residues: CASRRDSYNEQFF.

V usage is TRBV5-6 and J usage is TRBJ2-1, with D hard to call. Trimming pared 7 bases from V and 5 bases from J, leaving 19 bases between. Per the germline V gene, CDR1 is SGHDT and CDR2 is YYEEEE. CDR3 size: 15 residues. CDR3 DNA: TGTGCCAGCGGCGCAGACTCCAACCGAAACAATGAGCAGTTCTTC. The encoded protein is CASGADSNRNNEQFF.

The J gene is TRBJ2-7, the V gene TRBV28; 7 nucleotides align to TRBD2. V lost 9 bases to trimming and J lost 0 bases; unmatched junction nucleotides: 8. The CDR3 has 14 amino acids. In germline, CDR1 is MDHEN, CDR2 SYDVKM. CDR3 region: CASIASGTSYEQYF. CDR3 DNA sequence: TGTGCCAGTATCGCCAGCGGGACCTCCTACGAGCAGTACTTC. Full variable domain (remainder filled in from reference TRBV28 and TRBJ2-7): DVKVTQSSRYLVKRTGEKVFLECVQDMDHENMFWYRQDPGLGLRLIYFSYDVKMKEKGDIPEGYSVSREKKERFSLILESASTNQTSMYLCASIASGTSYEQYFGPGTRLTVT.

This clone was counted once. One end of the junction does not line up with germline, which may come from a read error. This chain joins TRBV7-7 and TRBJ2-5; maybe TRBD1 (6 bases). CDR3 size: 14 residues. In germline, CDR1 is SSHAT, CDR2 FNYEAQ (reference sequence). This CDR3 is CASSTGRGRETQYF. For the CDR3, the DNA is TGTGCTAGCAGCACCGGCAGGGGTAGAGAGACCCAGTACTTC.

This clone is a singleton in its sample. The chain recombines TRBV6-1 with TRBJ2-7, with 12 bases lining up with TRBD2. Per germline, CDR1 MNHNS and CDR2 SASEGT. J lost 7 bases, V lost 8 bases, and 9 bases had no gene match. The CDR3 has 14 residues. CDR3 sequence (DNA): TGTGCCAGCTCACACCGACTAGCGGGAGTAGAGCAGTACTTC. Amino acids: CASSHRLAGVEQYF.

There are a few counts of this clone. The chain carries TRBV5-6 and TRBJ1-1; no reliable D call. V was trimmed by 2 bases and J by 5 bases, leaving 13 bases between them. This CDR3 region has 14 residues. Germline CDR1 SGHDT, CDR2 YYEEEE. The CDR3 protein is CASSLSGKGTEAFF. For the CDR3, the DNA is TGTGCCAGCAGCTTATCGGGGAAGGGAACTGAAGCTTTCTTT.

V is TRBV7-8 and J is TRBJ2-3, with D perhaps matching TRBD2 (6 bases). CDR3 size: 13 residues. CDR1 and CDR2 (germline): SGHVS, FQNEAQ. V lost 7 bases to trimming and J lost 0 bases, with 8 bases between them. DNA of the CDR3: TGTGCCAGCACGGAGGGTAGCACAGATACGCAGTATTTT. Protein: CASTEGSTDTQYF.

This CDR3 is CASSSGTGLTGELFF. For the CDR3, the DNA is TGTGCCAGCAGTTCAGGGACAGGGTTGACCGGGGAGCTGTTTTTT. The V call is TRBV28, the J call TRBJ2-2; 9 bases map to TRBD1. Germline V CDR1 and CDR2: MDHEN, SYDVKM. The CDR3 contains 15 residues. Trimming took 4 bases from V and 5 from J; bases not matched to a gene: 5.

This clone was seen a handful of times. The chain joins TRBV29-1 to TRBJ1-5; TRBD1 aligns across 10 bases. Trimming took 5 bases from V and 5 from J; bases not matched to a gene: 3. The CDR3 runs 13 residues. The germline V gene has CDR1 SQVTM and CDR2 ANQGSEA. For the CDR3, the DNA is TGCAGCGTTTCTGGACAGGGGGATCAGCCCCAGCATTTT. This sequence encodes CSVSGQGDQPQHF.

The gene calls are TRBV14 and TRBJ2-5, with 9 bases fitting TRBD2. The V gene end was trimmed by 5 bases and the J gene end by 5 bases; junction bases not matched to a gene: 12. The CDR3 is 16 residues long. Germline V gene data show CDR1 as SGHDN and CDR2 as FVKESK. CDR3: CASSFTGGRAWETQYF. As DNA, the CDR3 is TGTGCCAGCAGCTTCACCGGCGGGAGGGCCTGGGAGACCCAGTACTTC.